These 2 T cell receptor beta chains came from one sample sequenced in a study of control samples from healthy donors and cancer patients. The table came from immunoSEQ multiplex PCR; TCRdb's copy has only in-frame clones and leaves some out. This sample has about 75,000 clones, with more than 75% found just once. The sequencing input was blood. These receptors were obtained from a man in his forties or fifties in good health.

The chain employs TRBV6-5 and TRBJ1-6; the D gene is possibly TRBD1 (5 bases). CDR3 length equals 14 residues. Trimming removed 6 bases at V and 3 bases at J, with 9 bases between. Germline V CDR1 and CDR2: MNHEY, SVGAGI. CDR3 DNA: TGTGCCAGCAGCACAGGCTTCTATAATTCACCCCTCCACTTT. This translates into CASSTGFYNSPLHF.

The V gene is TRBV5-4, the J gene TRBJ1-6; 9 bases match TRBD1. CDR3 size: 15 residues. The junction had 5 bases not matched to a gene; V was cut back by 0 bases and J by 10 bases. Looked up from germline, CDR1 is SGHNT and CDR2 is YYREEE (reference sequence). In DNA form, the CDR3 reads TGTGCCAGCAGCTTGGACAGGGGGCGTGTATCACCCCTCCACTTT. It yields the protein CASSLDRGRVSPLHF.